One sample yielded the 23 T cell receptor beta chains listed below, sequenced in a study of cytomegalovirus exposure and HLA in healthy donors. Vbeta (60) and Jbeta (13) primers were used in the PCR. The method was immunoSEQ multiplex PCR; TCRdb's version includes in-frame clones alone and lacks a portion of them. The profile shows 150,000 to 200,000 clones, around 75% of them singletons. The sample comprised PBMCs. The source of these receptors is a woman in her 30s in good health and CMV-seropositive.

CDR3 in amino acids: CASSEETGGNQPQHF. CDR3 coding DNA: TGTGCCAGCAGTGAAGAGACAGGAGGCAATCAGCCCCAGCATTTT. The chain joins TRBV2 to TRBJ1-5, with D tentatively TRBD1 (6 bases). The germline V gene has CDR1 SNHLY and CDR2 FYNNEI. The CDR3 loop spans 15 amino acids. The germline V and J ends were trimmed by 1 base and 2 bases, with 9 bases remaining between them.

This clone was observed many times. The V gene is TRBV29-1, the J gene TRBJ2-3; a possible D gene is TRBD2 (5 bases). This CDR3 region has 14 residues. Between the trimmed V and J ends, which lost 4 bases and 3 bases, there was a span of 14 bases. Germline assignment: CDR1 SQVTM and CDR2 ANQGSEA. The CDR3 here is CSVVAEGSTDTQYF. The CDR3 coding sequence is TGCAGCGTTGTGGCCGAGGGAAGTACAGATACGCAGTATTTT.

The rearrangement joins TRBV7-9 to TRBJ2-7, with TRBD2 identical over 7 bases. This CDR3 is 14 amino acids long. After removal of 5 bases from V and 1 base from J, the junction contained 5 bases not matched to a gene. CDR1 and CDR2 from the germline V gene are SEHNR and FQNEAQ (reference sequence). CDR3 region: CASSQFSGSYEQYF. CDR3 nucleotide sequence: TGTGCCAGCAGCCAGTTTAGCGGGTCCTACGAGCAGTACTTC.

The J gene is TRBJ1-6, the V gene TRBV4-3; possible D gene TRBD1, 5 bases. V was pared by 0 bases and J by 9 bases, with 9 bases between. This CDR3 is built from 14 residues. Germline CDR1 is LGHNA and CDR2 is YSLEER. The CDR3 DNA reads as TGCGCCAGCAGCCAAGACCAGGGCGCTTCACCCCTCCACTTT. Translating gives CASSQDQGASPLHF.

The chain recombines TRBV6-1 with TRBJ2-3; D is possibly TRBD2 (6 bases). Trimming pared 8 bases from V and 3 bases from J, leaving 18 bases between. The CDR3 runs to 15 residues. Germline V gene sequence: CDR1 MNHNS, CDR2 SASEGT. As DNA, the CDR3 is TGTGCCAGCGTCCTTAGGGCGGGATGGACAGATACGCAGTATTTT. Encoded protein: CASVLRAGWTDTQYF.

CDR3 nucleotides: TGTGCCACGGCGGGTAAACGCACTGAAGCTTTCTTT. It is translated as CATAGKRTEAFF. The chain is built from TRBV6-5 and TRBJ1-1; D uncertain. The CDR3 is made up of 12 amino acids. CDR1 is MNHEY and CDR2 is SVGAGI in the germline V gene. V lost 10 bases, J lost 4 bases, and 13 bases lay in between.

This rearrangement joins TRBV2 to TRBJ2-3; 7 nucleotides align to TRBD2. This CDR3 contains 14 residues. The trim removed 5 bases at V and 1 base at J, leaving 3 bases unmatched. Germline V gives CDR1 SNHLY, CDR2 FYNNEI. DNA for the CDR3: TGTGCCAGCAGTAAGCTAGCGGGCACAGATACGCAGTATTTT. The encoded protein is CASSKLAGTDTQYF.

The chain uses TRBV15 and TRBJ2-2; the D gene is possibly TRBD1 (5 bases). Germline-derived CDR1 and CDR2 are LNHNV and YYDKDF (reference sequence). Trimming took 9 bases from V and 2 from J, leaving 13 bases between them. The CDR3 is 14 amino acids. The CDR3 DNA reads as TGTGCCACTTTGGTCGACAGCAACACCGGGGAGCTGTTTTTT. It encodes CATLVDSNTGELFF.

The rearrangement joins TRBV11-2 to TRBJ2-5; 11 nucleotides align to TRBD2. The CDR3 spans 16 residues. V dropped 3 bases and J dropped 2; count of bases not matched to a gene: 5. Germline V lookup: CDR1 SGHAT, CDR2 FQNNGV. CDR3 loop: CASSLGTSGNQETQYF. The CDR3 DNA reads TGTGCCAGCAGCTTGGGGACTAGCGGAAATCAAGAGACCCAGTACTTC.

CDR3 amino acids: CASRFQGAGNTIYF. In DNA, the CDR3 is TGTGCCAGCAGATTTCAGGGCGCGGGAAACACCATATATTTT. The chain employs TRBV7-2 and TRBJ1-3; a possible D gene is TRBD1 (5 bases). CDR1 and CDR2 from the germline V gene are SGHTA and FQGNSA. CDR3 size: 14 residues. Trimming pared 6 bases from V and 4 bases from J, leaving 13 bases between.

The V call is TRBV2, the J call TRBJ2-6, with a possible D match to TRBD2 (5 bases). CDR1 is SNHLY, CDR2 FYNNEI, per germline. The germline V and J ends were trimmed by 9 bases and 2 bases, with 8 bases remaining between them. The CDR3 is 13 amino acids. CDR3 nucleotide sequence: TGTGCCAGAACCGGGACTGGGGCCAACGTCCTGACTTTC. This codes for CARTGTGANVLTF.

The chain carries TRBV6-5 and TRBJ1-1; D possibly corresponds to TRBD1 (6 bases). The V end lost 6 bases, the J end lost 6 bases, and 20 bases lay between the germline ends. CDR3 length: 15 amino acids. The V gene's germline CDR1 is MNHEY and CDR2 SVGAGI. The CDR3 reads CASRREQGRVSEAFF. The CDR3 DNA reads TGTGCCAGCAGACGAGAACAGGGTCGGGTCTCTGAAGCTTTCTTT.

The chain employs TRBV6-1 and TRBJ1-5; D is ambiguous. Germline V lookup: CDR1 MNHNS, CDR2 SASEGT. There are 15 residues in the CDR3. Between the trimmed V and J ends, which lost 2 bases and 0 bases, there was a span of 8 bases. The CDR3 spells CASSEYGNSNQPQHF. The CDR3 DNA follows: TGTGCCAGCAGTGAATACGGTAATAGCAATCAGCCCCAGCATTTT.

The chain recombines TRBV6-5 with TRBJ1-3; the D is unclear. CDR3 length equals 15 residues. Trimming pared 5 bases from V and 4 bases from J, leaving 15 bases between. Germline V CDR1 and CDR2: MNHEY, SVGAGI. CDR3 residues: CASSRYLDAGNTIYF. DNA for the CDR3: TGTGCCAGCAGTCGCTACCTAGACGCCGGAAACACCATATATTTT.

The V gene is TRBV9, the J gene TRBJ2-7; the match to TRBD2 covers 8 bases. Germline lookup yields CDR1 SGDLS and CDR2 YYNGEE. The junction had 20 bases not matched to a gene; V was cut back by 3 bases and J by 6 bases. This CDR3 spans 18 amino acids. CDR3 sequence (DNA): TGTGCCAGCAGCGGACAAGCGGGAGAAATTGCTTTCGGCGCCGAGCAGTACTTC. Residues: CASSGQAGEIAFGAEQYF.

The chain employs TRBV11-2 and TRBJ2-3; weak D call: TRBD2 (5 bases). This CDR3 comprises 15 residues. The V gene lost 3 bases and the J gene lost 6 bases, with 16 bases spanning the gap. CDR1 and CDR2 from the germline V gene are SGHAT and FQNNGV. CDR3 nucleotides: TGTGCCAGCAGCTTTGGACTCCAGGTGGTGGATACGCAGTATTTT. Translated, it gives CASSFGLQVVDTQYF.

V usage is TRBV19 and J usage is TRBJ2-5; D is unclear. The V end lost 3 bases, the J end lost 3 bases, and 8 bases lay between the germline ends. The CDR3 sequence is 13 residues long. CDR1 LNHDA and CDR2 SQIVND come from the germline V gene (reference sequence). The CDR3 DNA sequence: TGTGCCAGTAGTATTAGCCCCAAAGAGACCCAGTACTTC. Translation: CASSISPKETQYF.

Points on this clone: One end of the junction varies from germline; a read error may be responsible. The V gene is TRBV7-9, the J gene TRBJ1-2, with 9 nucleotides matching TRBD1. The CDR3 is 17 amino acids. CDR1 and CDR2 (germline): SEHNR, FQNEAQ (reference sequence). Here the CDR3 DNA reads TGTTCCAGCCGCTCGTGGAGTGACAGGGGGTTAGGGAATGGCTACACCTTC. It is translated as CSSRSWSDRGLGNGYTF.

The J gene is TRBJ2-2, the V gene TRBV10-3; 7 bases fit TRBD1. Germline CDR1 is ENHRY and CDR2 is SYGVKD. V shed 6 bases, J shed 3 bases, and the junction held 4 bases outside the gene matches. This CDR3 spans 14 amino acids. The CDR3 spells CAIRDRQDTGELFF. CDR3 sequence (DNA): TGTGCCATCAGGGACAGGCAAGACACCGGGGAGCTGTTTTTT.

V gene TRBV6-5 combines with J gene TRBJ2-1; TRBD1 aligns across 7 bases. This CDR3 has 13 amino acids. The V gene's germline CDR1 is MNHEY and CDR2 SVGAGI. V shed 1 base and J 6 bases; nucleotides not matched to a gene: 0. The CDR3 protein is CASSYYRGNEQFF. In DNA, the CDR3 is TGTGCCAGCAGTTACTACAGGGGCAATGAGCAGTTCTTC.

This clone was counted between two and nine times. The V and J genes are TRBV19 and TRBJ1-1; D might be TRBD1 (6 bases). The CDR3 has 14 amino acids. V lost 6 bases, J lost 4 bases, and 15 bases lay in between. Germline V lookup: CDR1 LNHDA, CDR2 SQIVND (reference sequence). Here the CDR3 reads CASSPTGIGTEAFF. In nucleotides, the CDR3 is TGTGCCAGTAGCCCTACAGGGATAGGCACTGAAGCTTTCTTT.

This chain joins TRBV6-1 and TRBJ2-7, with 7 nucleotides matching TRBD2. The ends lost 9 bases at V and 3 bases at J; junction bases unmatched: 11. Germline lookup yields CDR1 MNHNS and CDR2 SASEGT. The CDR3 loop spans 14 amino acids. CDR3 loop: CASLQAGYSYEQYF. For the CDR3, the DNA is TGTGCCAGTTTACAAGCGGGGTATAGCTACGAGCAGTACTTC.

The chain is built from TRBV5-8 and TRBJ1-2; D is unresolved. This CDR3 has 13 residues. V was cut by 0 bases and J by 7 bases, with 10 bases left in between. CDR1 and CDR2 from the germline V gene are SGHTS and YDEGEE. Here the CDR3 DNA reads TGTGCCAGCAGCTTGGCCTCCGGGTCTGGCTACACCTTC. As protein: CASSLASGSGYTF.